The rows below give T cell receptor beta chains drawn from one sample of a study of T cells after somatic rescue of genetic block. Libraries were prepared by immunoSEQ multiplex PCR; TCRdb keeps only in-frame clonotypes and omits some of them. In the table there are 45,000 to 55,000 clones, around 96% of which are singletons. Sequencing was performed on peripheral blood mononuclear cells (PBMCs). The receptors derive from a child under two years old. The CDR3 runs from the conserved cysteine through the conserved F or W. Fields, in order: CDR3 DNA, CDR3 protein, D gene, clone size, V gene, CDR3 length, J gene. D genes are given only for firm matches. A row's size may be missing; if present it is once, few, many or a size class.

cdr3_nt: TGTGCCAGCAGTCTCCCTCAGCGGCATACTGGGACCCAGTACTTC; cdr3_aa: CASSLPQRHTGTQYF; d_call: .; clone_size: .; v_call: TRBV28; cdr3_length: 15; j_call: TRBJ2-5
cdr3_nt: TGTGCCAGTACCCCCGGGACCCGCGGGACCAATGAGCAGTTCTTC; cdr3_aa: CASTPGTRGTNEQFF; d_call: .; clone_size: .; v_call: TRBV19; cdr3_length: 15; j_call: TRBJ2-1
cdr3_nt: TGTGCCAGTAGTACCGGACTAGCGGCTTTAAACATTCAGTACTTC; cdr3_aa: CASSTGLAALNIQYF; d_call: TRBD2; clone_size: .; v_call: TRBV19; cdr3_length: 15; j_call: TRBJ2-4
cdr3_nt: TGTGCCAGCAGCTTAGTGTCTAGCGGGGGCGGGGAGCTGTTTTTT; cdr3_aa: CASSLVSSGGGELFF; d_call: TRBD2; clone_size: .; v_call: TRBV11-2; cdr3_length: 15; j_call: TRBJ2-2
cdr3_nt: TGTGCCAGCAGCCGCCCCAGCTCTGGGGCCAACGTCCTGACTTTC; cdr3_aa: CASSRPSSGANVLTF; d_call: .; clone_size: .; v_call: TRBV5-4; cdr3_length: 15; j_call: TRBJ2-6
cdr3_nt: TGTGCCAGCAGTCTCGGGAAGAACTACGGCTACACCTTC; cdr3_aa: CASSLGKNYGYTF; d_call: .; clone_size: .; v_call: TRBV6-5; cdr3_length: 13; j_call: TRBJ1-2
cdr3_nt: TGCAGCGTTGAAGATCTTTACAGCTATGGCTACACCTTC; cdr3_aa: CSVEDLYSYGYTF; d_call: .; clone_size: .; v_call: TRBV29-1; cdr3_length: 13; j_call: TRBJ1-2
cdr3_nt: TGTGCCAGCAGTGAATGGGGGTACGAGCAGTACTTC; cdr3_aa: CASSEWGYEQYF; d_call: .; clone_size: .; v_call: TRBV2; cdr3_length: 12; j_call: TRBJ2-7
cdr3_nt: TGTGCCAGCACCTCCCTGAGCGGCAGGGGGTATACTGAAGCTTTCTTT; cdr3_aa: CASTSLSGRGYTEAFF; d_call: TRBD1; clone_size: .; v_call: TRBV28; cdr3_length: 16; j_call: TRBJ1-1
cdr3_nt: TGTGCCAGCAGCTTAGGGTACAATGAGCAGTTCTTC; cdr3_aa: CASSLGYNEQFF; d_call: .; clone_size: .; v_call: TRBV7-6; cdr3_length: 12; j_call: TRBJ2-1
cdr3_nt: TGTGCCATCAGTGGGTCCCCGGGGGGGCCTAGCGGGTTAGCCAAAAACATTCAGTACTTC; cdr3_aa: CAISGSPGGPSGLAKNIQYF; d_call: TRBD2; clone_size: .; v_call: TRBV10-3; cdr3_length: 20; j_call: TRBJ2-4
cdr3_nt: TGTGCCAGCAGTTTAAACAGGGGAGGGAATCAGCCCCAGCATTTT; cdr3_aa: CASSLNRGGNQPQHF; d_call: TRBD1; clone_size: .; v_call: TRBV27; cdr3_length: 15; j_call: TRBJ1-5
cdr3_nt: TGTGCCAGCAGTGAAGGACTAGCGTACGAGCAGTACTTC; cdr3_aa: CASSEGLAYEQYF; d_call: TRBD2; clone_size: .; v_call: TRBV6-1; cdr3_length: 13; j_call: TRBJ2-7
cdr3_nt: TGTGCCAGTATCAGCAGGGTTTACACCATATATTTT; cdr3_aa: CASISRVYTIYF; d_call: .; clone_size: .; v_call: TRBV19; cdr3_length: 12; j_call: TRBJ1-3
cdr3_nt: TGCGCCAGCAGCTTGTGGGGGGCGCGGACTGAAGCTTTCTTT; cdr3_aa: CASSLWGARTEAFF; d_call: .; clone_size: .; v_call: TRBV5-1; cdr3_length: 14; j_call: TRBJ1-1
cdr3_nt: TGTGCCAGCAGCTTGCAGGGCAATCAGCCCCAGCATTTT; cdr3_aa: CASSLQGNQPQHF; d_call: .; clone_size: .; v_call: TRBV5-6; cdr3_length: 13; j_call: TRBJ1-5
cdr3_nt: TGTGCCAGCAGCGTAGCGGGGGCGAACACCGGGGAGCTGTTTTTT; cdr3_aa: CASSVAGANTGELFF; d_call: .; clone_size: .; v_call: TRBV9; cdr3_length: 15; j_call: TRBJ2-2
cdr3_nt: TGCAGCGTTGACTTGATAGGACAGGCTAGAGATACGCAGTATTTT; cdr3_aa: CSVDLIGQARDTQYF; d_call: TRBD1; clone_size: .; v_call: TRBV29-1; cdr3_length: 15; j_call: TRBJ2-3
cdr3_nt: TGTGCCAGCAGCTTATTAGATACGCAGTATTTT; cdr3_aa: CASSLLDTQYF; d_call: .; clone_size: .; v_call: TRBV7-9; cdr3_length: 11; j_call: TRBJ2-3
cdr3_nt: TGTGCCAGTAGTGTAGCGGGAGGGCCAAATGAGCAGTTCTTC; cdr3_aa: CASSVAGGPNEQFF; d_call: TRBD2; clone_size: .; v_call: TRBV19; cdr3_length: 14; j_call: TRBJ2-1
cdr3_nt: TGTGCTAGCAGCTTAGACAGCGGGAGCAATGAGCAGTTCTTC; cdr3_aa: CASSLDSGSNEQFF; d_call: TRBD2; clone_size: .; v_call: TRBV7-7; cdr3_length: 14; j_call: TRBJ2-1
cdr3_nt: TGTGCCAGCACGGGGACAGGGGTCACCGGGGAGCTGTTTTTT; cdr3_aa: CASTGTGVTGELFF; d_call: TRBD1; clone_size: .; v_call: TRBV27; cdr3_length: 14; j_call: TRBJ2-2
cdr3_nt: TGTGCCAGCAGTTTATCCGACAGGCCCTACGAGCAGTACTTC; cdr3_aa: CASSLSDRPYEQYF; d_call: .; clone_size: .; v_call: TRBV6-6; cdr3_length: 14; j_call: TRBJ2-7
cdr3_nt: TGCGCCAGCAGCTTGAGGCAGAACACTGAAGCTTTCTTT; cdr3_aa: CASSLRQNTEAFF; d_call: .; clone_size: .; v_call: TRBV5-1; cdr3_length: 13; j_call: TRBJ1-1
cdr3_nt: TGTGCCAGCAGCTTGGGGGGGGCAAGTGAAAAACTGTTTTTT; cdr3_aa: CASSLGGASEKLFF; d_call: .; clone_size: .; v_call: TRBV5-8; cdr3_length: 14; j_call: TRBJ1-4
cdr3_nt: TGTGCCAGTAGTCATGGGCCGGGACTAGCGGGAGGCTCCTACAATGAGCAGTTCTTC; cdr3_aa: CASSHGPGLAGGSYNEQFF; d_call: TRBD2; clone_size: .; v_call: TRBV19; cdr3_length: 19; j_call: TRBJ2-1
cdr3_nt: TGTGCCAGCAGCTTATTACTAGCGGGAGGGCCAAACGGTGAGCAGTTCTTC; cdr3_aa: CASSLLLAGGPNGEQFF; d_call: TRBD2; clone_size: .; v_call: TRBV7-2; cdr3_length: 17; j_call: TRBJ2-1
cdr3_nt: TGTGCCAGCAGTGAAGCGGGAGAGCAGTTCTTC; cdr3_aa: CASSEAGEQFF; d_call: TRBD2; clone_size: .; v_call: TRBV6-5; cdr3_length: 11; j_call: TRBJ2-1
cdr3_nt: TGTGCCAGCAGCTTACTAGCGGGCTACAATGAGCAGTTCTTC; cdr3_aa: CASSLLAGYNEQFF; d_call: TRBD2; clone_size: .; v_call: TRBV13; cdr3_length: 14; j_call: TRBJ2-1
cdr3_nt: TGTGCTAGTGGCCCACTAGGACTAGCGGGGCAGGAAGTGACCCAGTACTTC; cdr3_aa: CASGPLGLAGQEVTQYF; d_call: TRBD2; clone_size: .; v_call: TRBV12-5; cdr3_length: 17; j_call: TRBJ2-5
cdr3_nt: TGTGCCAGCAGTCAAGGACCTATCACAGATACGCAGTATTTT; cdr3_aa: CASSQGPITDTQYF; d_call: .; clone_size: .; v_call: TRBV6-5; cdr3_length: 14; j_call: TRBJ2-3
cdr3_nt: TGTGCCAGCAGCTGGACAGGGGACACCGGGGAGCTGTTTTTT; cdr3_aa: CASSWTGDTGELFF; d_call: TRBD1; clone_size: once; v_call: TRBV6-6; cdr3_length: 14; j_call: TRBJ2-2
cdr3_nt: TGTGCCAGCAGTTTCCTGGGGTCCCCATACGAGCAGTACTTC; cdr3_aa: CASSFLGSPYEQYF; d_call: .; clone_size: .; v_call: TRBV27; cdr3_length: 14; j_call: TRBJ2-7
cdr3_nt: TGCGCCAGCAGCCTAAAAACAGGCGTGGGATACGAGCAGTACTTC; cdr3_aa: CASSLKTGVGYEQYF; d_call: .; clone_size: .; v_call: TRBV5-1; cdr3_length: 15; j_call: TRBJ2-7
cdr3_nt: TGTGCCAGCAGCCCTTATGAGGGGGCCTATGGCTACACCTTC; cdr3_aa: CASSPYEGAYGYTF; d_call: TRBD1; clone_size: .; v_call: TRBV7-2; cdr3_length: 14; j_call: TRBJ1-2
cdr3_nt: TGCAGCGGTACGGACGGACCTCCCTACGAGCAGTACTTC; cdr3_aa: CSGTDGPPYEQYF; d_call: .; clone_size: .; v_call: TRBV29-1; cdr3_length: 13; j_call: TRBJ2-7
cdr3_nt: TGCGCCAGCAGCCTGACTAGCGGGGGATACGAGCAGTACTTC; cdr3_aa: CASSLTSGGYEQYF; d_call: TRBD2; clone_size: .; v_call: TRBV5-1; cdr3_length: 14; j_call: TRBJ2-7
cdr3_nt: TGTGCCAGCAGCTTGGACTCAGTCTCTGGAAACACCATATATTTT; cdr3_aa: CASSLDSVSGNTIYF; d_call: .; clone_size: .; v_call: TRBV5-4; cdr3_length: 15; j_call: TRBJ1-3
cdr3_nt: TGTGCCAGCAGTTTAAGCCACTATGGCTACACCTTC; cdr3_aa: CASSLSHYGYTF; d_call: .; clone_size: .; v_call: TRBV28; cdr3_length: 12; j_call: TRBJ1-2
cdr3_nt: TGTGCCAGCAGCTTAAGCCTAAGCACAGATACGCAGTATTTT; cdr3_aa: CASSLSLSTDTQYF; d_call: .; clone_size: .; v_call: TRBV7-9; cdr3_length: 14; j_call: TRBJ2-3
cdr3_nt: TGTGCCAGCAGCCTGGCTTCGGGGGAGCTGTTTTTT; cdr3_aa: CASSLASGELFF; d_call: .; clone_size: .; v_call: TRBV6-5; cdr3_length: 12; j_call: TRBJ2-2
cdr3_nt: TGTGCCAGCAGGCCGGGACAGGGGTTATGGGAGACCCAGTACTTC; cdr3_aa: CASRPGQGLWETQYF; d_call: TRBD1; clone_size: .; v_call: TRBV6-5; cdr3_length: 15; j_call: TRBJ2-5
cdr3_nt: TGCGCCAGCAGTCAGGGCTATGGCTACACCTTC; cdr3_aa: CASSQGYGYTF; d_call: .; clone_size: .; v_call: TRBV23-1; cdr3_length: 11; j_call: TRBJ1-2
cdr3_nt: TGTGCCAGTAGTATAGAAAGCAATCAGCCCCAGCATTTT; cdr3_aa: CASSIESNQPQHF; d_call: .; clone_size: .; v_call: TRBV19; cdr3_length: 13; j_call: TRBJ1-5
cdr3_nt: TGTGCCAGCAGTTCTCGAGGAGGGCGCGAGCAGTACTTC; cdr3_aa: CASSSRGGREQYF; d_call: .; clone_size: .; v_call: TRBV6-6; cdr3_length: 13; j_call: TRBJ2-7
cdr3_nt: TGTGCCAGCAGCCCACCGGGACTAGCGGGATCTGAGCAGTTCTTC; cdr3_aa: CASSPPGLAGSEQFF; d_call: TRBD2; clone_size: .; v_call: TRBV14; cdr3_length: 15; j_call: TRBJ2-1
cdr3_nt: TGTGCCAGCAGTTACTCGGTAGGCATTACCTACGAGCAGTACTTC; cdr3_aa: CASSYSVGITYEQYF; d_call: .; clone_size: .; v_call: TRBV6-5; cdr3_length: 15; j_call: TRBJ2-7
cdr3_nt: TGTGCCAGTAGTATAGGGCCTAGCGGACGAGGTGAGCAGTTCTTC; cdr3_aa: CASSIGPSGRGEQFF; d_call: TRBD2; clone_size: .; v_call: TRBV19; cdr3_length: 15; j_call: TRBJ2-1
cdr3_nt: TGTGCCAGCAGCTTGGGACTAGCGGATACGCAGTATTTT; cdr3_aa: CASSLGLADTQYF; d_call: TRBD2; clone_size: .; v_call: TRBV11-2; cdr3_length: 13; j_call: TRBJ2-3
cdr3_nt: TGTGCCAGCAGCTCGGGCTCTGGAAACACCATATATTTT; cdr3_aa: CASSSGSGNTIYF; d_call: .; clone_size: .; v_call: TRBV5-6; cdr3_length: 13; j_call: TRBJ1-3
cdr3_nt: TGTGCCAGTAGTATAGGGGGCTACGAGCAGTACTTC; cdr3_aa: CASSIGGYEQYF; d_call: .; clone_size: .; v_call: TRBV19; cdr3_length: 12; j_call: TRBJ2-7
cdr3_nt: TGTGCCAGCAGTTACAGCTCTGGGGCCAACGTCCTGACTTTC; cdr3_aa: CASSYSSGANVLTF; d_call: .; clone_size: .; v_call: TRBV6-6; cdr3_length: 14; j_call: TRBJ2-6
cdr3_nt: TGTGCCAGCACCCGGACAGGGAACACTGAAGCTTTCTTT; cdr3_aa: CASTRTGNTEAFF; d_call: TRBD1; clone_size: .; v_call: TRBV11-2; cdr3_length: 13; j_call: TRBJ1-1
cdr3_nt: TGTGCCAGCAGCGTAGACAGCTCTGGGGATTCACCCCTCCACTTT; cdr3_aa: CASSVDSSGDSPLHF; d_call: .; clone_size: .; v_call: TRBV9; cdr3_length: 15; j_call: TRBJ1-6